A single sample is the source of the 18 T cell receptor beta chains below, sequenced in a study of cytomegalovirus exposure and HLA in healthy donors. A multiplex PCR was run with 60 Vbeta primers and 13 Jbeta primers. Profiled with immunoSEQ multiplex PCR; TCRdb holds only in-frame clones, not every one. This repertoire shows about 140,000 clones, 80% found once; its top ten account for roughly 14%. The sequencing sample was made of PBMCs. These TCRs come from a woman between 40 and 50 years old in good health and CMV-seronegative.

This chain connects TRBV27 to TRBJ2-1, with TRBD1 identical over 8 bases. The CDR3 contains 15 residues. Looked up from germline, CDR1 is MNHEY and CDR2 is SMNVEV (reference sequence). J was trimmed by 6 bases and V by 6 bases; bases with no gene match: 10. CDR3 residues: CASSPDRGFFNEQFF. CDR3 DNA sequence: TGTGCCAGCAGCCCAGACAGGGGTTTCTTCAATGAGCAGTTCTTC.

J is TRBJ1-6 and V is TRBV4-3; 10 nucleotides line up with TRBD1. V was clipped by 4 bases and J by 7 bases; unmatched bases: 1. The germline V gene has CDR1 LGHNA and CDR2 YSLEER. The CDR3 consists of 14 residues. This chain's CDR3 is CASSPGQGNSPLHF. CDR3 in DNA: TGCGCCAGCAGCCCGGGACAGGGGAATTCACCCCTCCACTTT.

The chain recombines TRBV10-1 with TRBJ2-3, with 10 bases aligning to TRBD1. The CDR3 sequence is 15 residues long. CDR1 WNHNN and CDR2 SYGVQD come from the germline V gene (reference sequence). V lost 4 bases to trimming and J lost 3 bases; unmatched junction nucleotides: 4. This CDR3 reads CASSGDRGLTDTQYF. The CDR3 region has the DNA TGCGCCAGCAGTGGGGACAGGGGCCTGACAGATACGCAGTATTTT.

The chain couples TRBV4-3 to TRBJ2-3; D remains unclear. Per germline, CDR1 LGHNA and CDR2 YSLEER. Trimming removed 1 base at V and 8 bases at J, with 7 bases between. This CDR3 contains 12 residues. CDR3 protein: CASSQGFGTQYF. CDR3 DNA sequence: TGCGCCAGCAGCCAAGGATTCGGTACGCAGTATTTT.

This clone occurred a few times. This chain connects TRBV9 to TRBJ2-7; 7 positions match TRBD1. Germline V gene sequence: CDR1 SGDLS, CDR2 YYNGEE. The CDR3 contains 15 residues. V lost 3 bases, J lost 1 base, and 7 bases stayed unmatched. CDR3 DNA: TGTGCCAGCAGCGCAACCGGGACAGCTTCCTACGAGCAGTACTTC. Protein sequence: CASSATGTASYEQYF.

On this clone: Its ends do not fully match the called genes, so a read error is possible. Other DNA sequences within the sample encode an identical CDR3. The CDR3 sequence: CASSLESTGTDTQYF. The CDR3 nucleotides are TGCGCCAGCAGCTTGGAGTCAACAGGCACAGATACACAGTATTTT. The chain uses TRBV5-1 and TRBJ2-3; D may be TRBD1 (5 bases). Germline CDR1 and CDR2: SGHRS and YFSETQ. The CDR3 spans 15 residues.

The genes are TRBV30 and TRBJ1-2; no reliable D call. The length of the CDR3 is 11 residues. In germline, CDR1 is GTSNPN, CDR2 SVGIG (reference sequence). V lost 1 base and J lost 10, with 10 bases in between. DNA of the CDR3: TGTGCCTGGAGTGCAGGAGGAGACTACACCTTC. It yields the protein CAWSAGGDYTF.

The chain links TRBV4-2 to TRBJ2-2; D is possibly TRBD2 (6 bases). CDR1 is LGHNA and CDR2 is YNFKEQ in the germline V gene. Trimming cost V 3 bases and J 2 bases, with 10 bases left between them. The CDR3 has 15 amino acids. The DNA for the CDR3 is TGTGCCAGCAGCCAGACGGGAGCCAACACCGGGGAGCTGTTTTTT. Translated, it gives CASSQTGANTGELFF.

V usage is TRBV7-9 and J usage is TRBJ1-2; D is undetermined. CDR1 and CDR2 (germline): SEHNR, FQNEAQ (reference sequence). V shed 2 bases and J shed 3 bases, with 13 bases lying between them. The CDR3 contains 15 residues. The CDR3 DNA is TGTGCCAGCAGCTTAACGGGATCTAATTACTATGGCTACACCTTC. Its protein is CASSLTGSNYYGYTF.

This clone was seen only once. The CDR3 sequence is CASRAGPGGYTF. CDR3 DNA: TGTGCCAGCAGAGCAGGGCCTGGTGGCTACACCTTC. The rearrangement links TRBV9 to TRBJ1-2; maybe TRBD1 (5 bases). The germline V and J ends were trimmed by 5 bases and 7 bases, with 12 bases remaining between them. Germline-derived CDR1 and CDR2 are SGDLS and YYNGEE. The CDR3 has 12 residues.

The chain carries TRBV27 and TRBJ2-7; TRBD2 matches 10 bases. The germline V gene encodes CDR1 MNHEY and CDR2 SMNVEV (reference sequence). The CDR3 loop spans 15 amino acids. After removal of 3 bases from V and 3 bases from J, the junction contained 5 bases not matched to a gene. The CDR3 nucleotides are TGTGCCAGCAGTTTGACTAGCGGGCGGGGCTACGAGCAGTACTTC. Residues: CASSLTSGRGYEQYF.

The count of this clone is one. This chain uses TRBV19 with TRBJ2-5; D is perhaps TRBD1 (5 bases). Near its end, the DNA agrees better with TRBJ2-7, so the J call may be wrong. This CDR3 comprises 14 residues. CDR1 is LNHDA and CDR2 is SQIVND in the germline V gene (reference sequence). The DNA of the CDR3 is TGTGCCAGTAGTAGGGGCGGTAGCTCCTACGAGCAGTACTTC. Translated: CASSRGGSSYEQYF.

This chain uses TRBV28 with TRBJ2-7; TRBD1 matches 7 bases. V gave up 6 bases and J gave up 2 bases; unmatched junction bases: 7. Germline values: CDR1 MDHEN, CDR2 SYDVKM. The CDR3 has 14 amino acids. The CDR3: CASSTRQGAYEQYF. The CDR3 nucleotides read TGTGCCAGCAGCACCCGACAGGGAGCCTACGAGCAGTACTTC.

This clone has only one observation. This chain links TRBV7-2 with TRBJ2-1; 12 bases align to TRBD2. Looked up from germline, CDR1 is SGHTA and CDR2 is FQGNSA. Unmatched junction bases numbered 4, after V lost 5 bases and J lost 5 bases. This CDR3 comprises 15 residues. The CDR3 DNA reads as TGTGCCAGCAGCCTCAGACTAGCGGGGGACAATGAGCAGTTCTTC. It yields the protein CASSLRLAGDNEQFF.

The chain recombines TRBV10-3 with TRBJ2-5, with D possibly TRBD2 on 6 matching bases. This CDR3 has 14 amino acids. In germline, CDR1 is ENHRY, CDR2 SYGVKD. V dropped 4 bases and J dropped 7 bases, with 16 bases sitting between them. Written as DNA, the CDR3 is TGTGCCATCAGTGGGGAGGTTACCAAAGGGACCCAGTACTTC. Translated: CAISGEVTKGTQYF.

The rearrangement joins TRBV9 to TRBJ2-5; possibly TRBD1 for D (6 bases). Per the germline V gene, CDR1 is SGDLS and CDR2 is YYNGEE. V dropped 0 bases and J dropped 2 bases, with 8 bases sitting between them. CDR3 size: 14 residues. The CDR3 protein is CASSVGRGQETQYF. The CDR3 DNA reads TGTGCCAGCAGCGTAGGCAGGGGTCAAGAGACCCAGTACTTC.

This clone was found a few times. This rearrangement joins TRBV27 to TRBJ2-7; 10 nucleotides line up with TRBD2. Germline V gene lookup returns CDR1 MNHEY and CDR2 SMNVEV (reference sequence). V trimming: 4 bases; J trimming: 9 bases; junction bases outside the gene matches: 9. The CDR3 covers 14 residues. The CDR3 sequence is CASSSGLASVGQYF. The CDR3 nucleotides read TGTGCCAGCAGTTCGGGACTAGCGTCCGTCGGGCAGTACTTC.

This clone was observed a handful of times. V gene TRBV28 combines with J gene TRBJ1-4; D is perhaps TRBD1 (6 bases). V was cut by 5 bases and J by 6 bases, with 19 bases left in between. The germline V gene has CDR1 MDHEN and CDR2 SYDVKM. This CDR3 is 16 amino acids long. The CDR3 here is CASSVETGSWYEKLFF. CDR3 DNA: TGTGCCAGCAGTGTAGAGACAGGTAGCTGGTATGAAAAACTGTTTTTT.